The rows below give T cell receptor beta chains drawn from one sample of a study of patients and donors after allogeneic stem cell transplantation. TCRdb fed the RT-PCR reads into MiXCR, producing one record per CDR3 protein. The sample lists 85,000 to 90,000 distinct CDR3 sequences, 48% occurring once. Sequences were obtained from blood, either unsorted or a sorted T cell fraction (not recorded which). The receptors stem from a human donor who was either an allogeneic HSCT recipient or a stem cell or donor lymphocyte infusion donor (not recorded which). It is not recorded whose cells these are; they may come from a transplant donor. Both conserved end residues are part of each CDR3. A D gene is named only where the DNA matches it firmly. Rows give clone size only sometimes, using once, few, many, or a class for an expanded clone.

.,TRBJ1-2,TRBV4-3,.,TGCGCCAGCAGCCAAGACAACAGGCATGGCTACACCTTC,CASSQDNRHGYTF
.,TRBJ2-5,TRBV4-1,.,TGCGCCAGCAGTAGGGGCAGTGGCGGGGAGACCCAGTACTTC,CASSRGSGGETQYF
.,TRBJ1-1,TRBV29-1,.,TGCAGCGCCGAAAGGGGCCCGAACACTGAAGCTTTCTTT,CSAERGPNTEAFF
.,TRBJ1-1,TRBV12-3/TRBV12-4,.,TGTGCCAGCAGCAACCAACAGGGTTCTACTGAAGCTTTCTTT,CASSNQQGSTEAFF
.,TRBJ1-1,TRBV6-5,once,TGTGCCAGCAGTTCCCTAAGGGTTTGGGGCACTGAAGCTTTCTTT,CASSSLRVWGTEAFF
.,TRBJ1-3,TRBV10-3,few,TGTGCCATCAGTGAGTTCCTAGAGACAGATGGAAACACCATATATTTT,CAISEFLETDGNTIYF
.,TRBJ2-1,TRBV29-1,.,TGCAGCGCCGCGGGCAGATACAATGAGCAGTTCTTC,CSAAGRYNEQFF
.,TRBJ1-5,TRBV27,few,TGTGCCAGCAGTACGGGACTCGGCAATCAGCCCCAGCATTTT,CASSTGLGNQPQHF
.,TRBJ2-7,TRBV20-1,.,TGCAGTGCCGTCACGGCTGCCTACGAGCAGTACTTC,CSAVTAAYEQYF
.,TRBJ2-2,TRBV4-1,once,TGCGCCAGCAGCCAAGTGATCAGGAACACCGGGGAGCTGTTTTTT,CASSQVIRNTGELFF
.,TRBJ2-7,TRBV7-9,.,TGTGCCAGCAGCTACCAGGGGCCCTACGAGCAGTACTTC,CASSYQGPYEQYF
.,TRBJ1-2,TRBV19,few,TGTGCCAGTACCGAGCGCGGCCCGAGGGGCTATGGCTACACCTTC,CASTERGPRGYGYTF
.,TRBJ1-2,TRBV20-1,few,TGCAGTATTGGACAGACCTATGGCTACACCTTC,CSIGQTYGYTF
.,TRBJ2-3,TRBV29-1,.,TGCAGCGTTATAGTCGGCACAGATACGCAGTATTTT,CSVIVGTDTQYF
.,TRBJ2-3,TRBV10-3,.,TGTGCCATCAGTGTCACCGAGCACTTCACCTACACAGATACGCAGTATTTT,CAISVTEHFTYTDTQYF
.,TRBJ1-5,TRBV7-2,.,TGTGCCAGCAGCTTAGCGGCAGGGTACAATCAGCCCCAGCATTTT,CASSLAAGYNQPQHF
.,TRBJ2-1,TRBV5-1,few,TGCGCCAGCAGCTTGGCGTGGTCTAATGAGCAGTTCTTC,CASSLAWSNEQFF
TRBD1,TRBJ2-1,TRBV27,.,TGTGCCAGCAAGACAGGGGGCGTTTTGAGTGAGCAGTTCTTC,CASKTGGVLSEQFF
.,TRBJ2-1,TRBV2,.,TGTGCCAGCAGTCCCAGGGGAACTAGCCCTGCTAGGCAGTTCTTC,CASSPRGTSPARQFF
.,TRBJ2-7,TRBV3-1,.,TGTGCCAGCAGCCAGGTGAGCTACGGGACTGGGATCTACGAGCAGTACTTC,CASSQVSYGTGIYEQYF
TRBD2,TRBJ2-3,TRBV20-1,.,TGCAGTGCTAGGGTACTAGCGGTGATCTATGCAGATACGCAGTATTTT,CSARVLAVIYADTQYF
.,TRBJ1-2,TRBV12-3/TRBV12-4,few,TGTGCCAGCAGTCCCCCGGAGGTCAACTATGGCTACACCTTC,CASSPPEVNYGYTF
.,TRBJ1-4,TRBV12-3/TRBV12-4,once,TGTGCCAGCAGTTTTAGTTCCGGCCCTAATGAAAAACTGTTTTTT,CASSFSSGPNEKLFF
.,TRBJ1-5,TRBV5-1,few,TGCGCCAGCAGGGGAGGGACGAATCAGCCCCAGCATTTT,CASRGGTNQPQHF
TRBD1,TRBJ2-5,TRBV12-3/TRBV12-4,.,TGTGCCAGCAGTTTAGGGGGGACAGGGGAGACCCAGTACTTC,CASSLGGTGETQYF
.,TRBJ1-3,TRBV12-3/TRBV12-4,few,TGTGCCAGCAGTCAGGACTACGGTGGGACCACCATATATTTT,CASSQDYGGTTIYF
.,TRBJ2-7,TRBV4-3,.,TGCGCCAGCAGCCAAGATTCTCAGGGAAACTACGAGCAGTACTTC,CASSQDSQGNYEQYF
.,TRBJ1-3,TRBV15,few,TGTGCCACCAGCTCTGGTCGGGTAGCGTCTGGAAACACCATATATTTT,CATSSGRVASGNTIYF
.,TRBJ1-2,TRBV7-2,.,TGTGCCAGCAGCTTAGGGGTCGGGCAGAACTATGGCTACACCTTC,CASSLGVGQNYGYTF
.,TRBJ2-1,TRBV28,.,TGTGCCAGCAGTCCTCCAGGACCCAACAATGAGCAGTTCTTC,CASSPPGPNNEQFF
.,TRBJ1-2,TRBV19,few,TGTGCCAGTAGAGAACAGGGCAGGGGCTACACCTTC,CASREQGRGYTF
.,TRBJ1-4,TRBV12-3/TRBV12-4,.,TGTGCCAGCAGTTGGGCTCGGGGTCTTAATGAAAAACTGTTTTTT,CASSWARGLNEKLFF
.,TRBJ2-6,TRBV11-2,.,TGTGCCAGCAGCCCCATCCGGCGATCCAGATTCTCTGGGGCCAACGTCCTGACTTTC,CASSPIRRSRFSGANVLTF
.,TRBJ2-7,TRBV5-1,.,TGCGCCAGCAGCTTGATCGGTGTCTATTCCTACGAGCAGTACTTC,CASSLIGVYSYEQYF
TRBD1,TRBJ1-2,TRBV20-1,few,TGCAGTGCTAGGGGCCGGGACAGTTTTGGCTACACCTTC,CSARGRDSFGYTF